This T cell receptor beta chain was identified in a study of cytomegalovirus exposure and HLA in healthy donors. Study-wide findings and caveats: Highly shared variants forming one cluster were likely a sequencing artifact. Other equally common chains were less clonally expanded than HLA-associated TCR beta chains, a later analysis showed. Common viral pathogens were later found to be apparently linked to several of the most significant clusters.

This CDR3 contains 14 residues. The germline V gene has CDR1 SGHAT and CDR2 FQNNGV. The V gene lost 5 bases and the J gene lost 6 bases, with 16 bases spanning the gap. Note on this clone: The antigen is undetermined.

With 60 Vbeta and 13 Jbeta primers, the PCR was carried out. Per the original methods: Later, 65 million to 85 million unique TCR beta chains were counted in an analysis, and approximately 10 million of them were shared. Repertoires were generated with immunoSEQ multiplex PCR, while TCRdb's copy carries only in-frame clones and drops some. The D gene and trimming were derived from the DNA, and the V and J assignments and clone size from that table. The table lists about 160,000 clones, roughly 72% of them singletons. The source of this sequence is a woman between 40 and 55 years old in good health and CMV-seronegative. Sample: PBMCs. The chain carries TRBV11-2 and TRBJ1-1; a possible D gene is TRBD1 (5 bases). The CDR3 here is CASSPLGGRAEAFF. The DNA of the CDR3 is TGTGCCAGCAGCCCTCTTGGGGGGAGAGCTGAAGCTTTCTTT.